This record concerns one TCR beta chain sequence. The data originate from a study of blood T cell repertoires in COVID-19. Study-level background: Samples representing acute and convalescent COVID-19 were sourced from the United States, Italy and Spain. T cells, B-cell-depleted T cells, or PBMCs provided the cDNA or gDNA that served as material.

Germline lookup yields CDR1 SGHKS and CDR2 YYEKEE (reference sequence). The CDR3 loop spans 17 amino acids. V was pared by 5 bases and J by 0 bases, with 20 bases between. In the original workflow: Estimates of nucleated cell counts were drawn from the amplification of reference gene primers. Assay: immunoSEQ multiplex PCR; the TCRdb copy retains only in-frame clones and omits some. The DNA was the basis for D and trimming; V, J and clone size are from that table. The table has 40,000 to 60,000 clones, more than 75% seen once. The chain has TRBV5-5 and TRBJ1-1; D is perhaps TRBD1 (6 bases). Sequencing input: peripheral blood. The clonotype comes from a human donor in a cohort sampled during active COVID-19. CDR3 amino acids: CASSSRMTGLMNTEAFF. For the CDR3, the DNA is TGTGCCAGCAGTTCGAGGATGACAGGTCTAATGAACACTGAAGCTTTCTTT.